This is a list of T cell receptor beta chains from one sample in a study of T cell responses to AZD1222 COVID-19 vaccine. Assay used: immunoSEQ multiplex PCR; TCRdb lists only in-frame clones, some missing. The table records approximately 180,000 clones, about 88% of them present only once. The sequences come from peripheral blood, collected 28 days after the second AZD1222 dose. The receptors come from an adult who received the AZD1222 COVID-19 vaccine. Both conserved end residues are part of each CDR3. A D gene is named only where the DNA matches it firmly. Rows give clone size only sometimes, using once, few, many, or a class for an expanded clone.

V	D	J	size	DNA	CDR3
TRBV28	NA	TRBJ2-3	once	TGTGCCAGCAGTCAAGCCCTCTTTAAGTGGAGCACAGATACGCAGTATTTT	CASSQALFKWSTDTQYF
TRBV5-6	TRBD1	TRBJ2-5	NA	TGTGCCAGCAGCTTAGGGGGCGTAGAGACCCAGTACTTC	CASSLGGVETQYF
TRBV12-1	NA	TRBJ2-7	NA	TGTGCCAGCAGCCCCCGGGGACAGCCCTACGAGCAGTACTTC	CASSPRGQPYEQYF
TRBV30	NA	TRBJ1-1	NA	TGTGCCTGGAGTCCCACGGGGGGCACTGAAGCTTTCTTT	CAWSPTGGTEAFF
TRBV5-1	NA	TRBJ2-7	NA	TGCGCCAGCAGCTTGGGCGGCAGCTCCTACGAGCAGTACTTC	CASSLGGSSYEQYF
TRBV5-1	NA	TRBJ2-7	NA	TGCGCCAGCAGCTTGGAGGCGGGCTCTAGTGAGCAGTACTTC	CASSLEAGSSEQYF
TRBV27	NA	TRBJ1-1	NA	TGTGCCAGCAGGTCTGGGGGGGTTGAAGCTTTCTTT	CASRSGGVEAFF
TRBV10-3	NA	TRBJ2-1	NA	TGTGCCATCAGTGCACAGAGCTCCTACAATGAGCAGTTCTTC	CAISAQSSYNEQFF
TRBV5-1	NA	TRBJ2-7	NA	TGCGCCAGCAGGACGGGACCGGGGGAGCAGTACTTC	CASRTGPGEQYF
TRBV10-3	NA	TRBJ2-5	NA	TGTGCCAGCCGACGGGACCAAGAGACCCAGTACTTC	CASRRDQETQYF
TRBV4-3	TRBD2	TRBJ2-3	NA	TGCGCCAGCAGCCAACCAAGACTAGCGGGAAGGGGCACAGATACGCAGTATTTT	CASSQPRLAGRGTDTQYF
TRBV6-2/TRBV6-3	TRBD2	TRBJ2-7	NA	TGTGCCAGCAGCCCCCCTCCCGGACTAGCTGACCACGAGCAGTACTTC	CASSPPPGLADHEQYF
TRBV29-1	TRBD2	TRBJ2-7	NA	TGCAGCGTCGCCCGCTCACTAGCGGGACCTTTCGAGCAGTACTTC	CSVARSLAGPFEQYF
TRBV28	NA	TRBJ2-1	once	TGTGCCAGCCAACCTCCGGGATTAAACAATGAGCAGTTCTTC	CASQPPGLNNEQFF
TRBV7-2	TRBD1	TRBJ1-2	NA	TGTGCCAGCAGCGCAGGGGGCAGGGGGCCAGATGGCTACACCTTC	CASSAGGRGPDGYTF
TRBV7-3	TRBD1	TRBJ2-7	NA	TGTGCCAGCAGCCCTGGACAGGGGGCCATCGAGCAGTACTTC	CASSPGQGAIEQYF
TRBV4-3	TRBD1	TRBJ2-2	NA	TGCGCCAGCAGCCAAGAAGTCGCAGGGGGAAAAGGAACCGGGGAGCTGTTTTTT	CASSQEVAGGKGTGELFF